This T cell receptor (beta chain) was identified in a study of blood T cell repertoires in COVID-19. Study in general: The study drew acute and convalescent COVID-19 samples from the United States, Italy and Spain. PBMCs, B-cell-depleted T cells, or T cells were the source of the cDNA or gDNA that made up the material.

CDR1 is SNHLY and CDR2 is FYNNEI in the germline V gene. The CDR3 loop spans 13 amino acids. V was trimmed by 11 bases and J by 3 bases, leaving 16 bases between them. Authors' methods: Amplification from reference gene primers served as the basis for estimated nucleated cell counts. Sequencing was performed with immunoSEQ multiplex PCR; in TCRdb, only in-frame clones are kept and a portion is missing. The D gene and trimming were derived from the DNA, and the V and J assignments and clone size from that table. Here the sample spans around 140,000 clones, 88% being singletons. The sequence came from a man between 70 and 80 years old with acute or convalescent COVID-19. Sequencing was done on a sample of peripheral blood. The genes are TRBV2 and TRBJ1-2, with no clear D. As DNA, the CDR3 is TGTGCCTCGGTTCCTCCCTACCACTATGGCTACACCTTC. As protein: CASVPPYHYGYTF.